Here is one TCR beta chain with its context. Produced via immunoSEQ multiplex PCR; TCRdb's table is partial and in-frame only. Seen here are about 250,000 clones, around nine tenths observed once, and the top ten hold under 10%. The CDR3 totals 14 residues. The germline gives CDR1 LNHNV, CDR2 YYDKDF (reference sequence). V was cut by 1 base and J by 6 bases, with 13 bases left in between. The data were obtained in a study of blood T cell repertoires in COVID-19. At the level of the study: Sites in the United States, Italy and Spain provided acute and convalescent COVID-19 samples. T cells, B-cell-depleted T cells, or PBMCs provided the cDNA or gDNA that served as material.

Donors in Cohort 3 who had recovered were those with two negative PCRs, healthcare professional clearance, or resolution of their symptoms. The sequence derives from a man aged 40-49 years who had recovered from COVID-19. This chain joins TRBV15 and TRBJ2-7; maybe TRBD1 (6 bases). Material: PBMCs or T cells enriched from blood (not recorded which). This CDR3 is CATSRVATGSEQYF. The CDR3 coding sequence is TGTGCCACCAGCAGAGTCGCAACAGGGAGCGAGCAGTACTTC.